This T cell receptor beta chain was profiled in a study of T cell changes during pregnancy in multiple sclerosis. Libraries were prepared by immunoSEQ multiplex PCR; TCRdb keeps only in-frame clonotypes and omits some of them. The data contain about 87,000 clones, just under 95% of them seen just once; the ten biggest clones take up less than 1.5%. This receptor was identified in a female donor in good health, enrolled as a control in a pregnancy study. The starting material was peripheral blood, obtained in the third trimester of pregnancy.

Here the CDR3 DNA reads TGTGCCAGCAGCCTAAATCCCACAGGGGGCAGGGAGCAGTACTTC. Its protein product is CASSLNPTGGREQYF. The V gene is TRBV7-8, the J gene TRBJ2-7; 9 bases line up with TRBD1. Germline values: CDR1 SGHVS, CDR2 FQNEAQ. This CDR3 contains 15 residues. The V and J ends lost 5 bases and 7 bases, in that order; junction bases with no gene match: 12.